These 9 T cell receptor beta chains originate from one sample sequenced in a study of metastatic and nonmetastatic thyroid tumors. All patients reached thyroid surgery having received no treatment beforehand. TCRdb re-clonotyped the PCR reads via MiXCR. The sample has fewer than 40,000 clones, approximately 34% seen once. The sequenced material came from tumor tissue. These receptors were obtained from a female donor with papillary thyroid cancer or a benign thyroid nodule (not recorded which). Some clones in this sample may be carry-over from other donors' samples.

J is TRBJ2-7 and V is TRBV6-1; 10 bases map to TRBD1. The CDR3 spans 15 residues. Germline V gene data show CDR1 as MNHNS and CDR2 as SASEGT. Trimming took 4 bases from V and 4 from J; bases not matched to a gene: 7. CDR3 bases: TGTGCCAGCAGTGGCCGGGACAGGGGCGAATACGAGCAGTACTTC. Residues: CASSGRDRGEYEQYF.

This clone turned up a few times. The chain links TRBV6-1 to TRBJ2-3; D unclear. The germline V gene encodes CDR1 MNHNS and CDR2 SASEGT. V was pared by 10 bases and J by 3 bases, with 17 bases between. This CDR3 has 14 amino acids. CDR3 nucleotides: TGTGCCACAACCCTGGGGTCTGGTACAGATACGCAGTATTTT. It codes for CATTLGSGTDTQYF.

The CDR3 region has the DNA TGTGCCAGTAGTATGTACGCGGGGACTAGCGGCGGCTACGAGCAGTACTTC. This translates into CASSMYAGTSGGYEQYF. This chain uses TRBV19 with TRBJ2-7; 11 bases match TRBD2. CDR3 size: 17 residues. Germline CDR1 and CDR2: LNHDA and SQIVND (reference sequence). Trimming removed 3 bases from V and 3 bases from J; junction bases left unmatched: 10.

The sample holds a few counts of this clone. V and J are TRBV19 and TRBJ2-7; D is undetermined. Germline assignment: CDR1 LNHDA and CDR2 SQIVND (reference sequence). Trimming shortened V by 4 bases and J by 6 bases, and 10 bases separated the two germline ends. The CDR3 contains 12 residues. CDR3 region: CASSTQVSEQYF. CDR3 sequence (DNA): TGTGCCAGTAGTACGCAGGTCTCCGAGCAGTACTTC. The full variable domain, in which reference TRBV19 and TRBJ2-7 provide the parts outside the CDR3, is DGGITQSPKYLFRKEGQNVTLSCEQNLNHDAMYWYRQDPGQGLRLIYYSQIVNDFQKGDIAEGYSVSREKKESFPLTVTSAQKNPTAFYLCASSTQVSEQYFGPGTRLTVT.

The chain carries TRBV4-1 and TRBJ2-1; possibly TRBD1 or TRBD2 for D (5 bases each). There are 15 residues in the CDR3. Germline CDR1 is MGHRA and CDR2 is YSYEKL. V dropped 4 bases and J dropped 7 bases, with 17 bases sitting between them. For the CDR3, the DNA is TGCGCCAGCAGCCTCCGGGACCTCCACTTGAATGAGCAGTTCTTC. Translation gives CASSLRDLHLNEQFF.

A few counts support this clone. V gene TRBV12-3 or TRBV12-4 combines with J gene TRBJ2-3, with 11 bases that match TRBD2. The V segment lost 4 bases and the J segment 4 bases; nucleotides outside the gene matches: 7. This CDR3 is built from 16 residues. The CDR3 sequence is CASSSLTSGIPDTQYF. DNA of the CDR3: TGTGCCAGCAGTTCGCTGACTAGCGGGATTCCAGATACGCAGTATTTT.

This clone was seen only a few times. The chain employs TRBV27 and TRBJ1-6; the D gene is possibly TRBD1 (6 bases). This CDR3 has 17 amino acids. Trimming removed 5 bases at V and 0 bases at J, with 14 bases between. Per the germline V gene, CDR1 is MNHEY and CDR2 is SMNVEV (reference sequence). This CDR3 is CASSIKQGGSYNSPLHF. The CDR3 bases are TGTGCCAGCAGTATAAAACAGGGCGGCTCCTATAATTCACCCCTCCACTTT.

This chain links TRBV6-1 with TRBJ1-5; 7 bases fit TRBD1. This CDR3 is built from 14 residues. Trimming took 1 base from V and 5 from J; bases not matched to a gene: 2. Germline V gene data show CDR1 as MNHNS and CDR2 as SASEGT. The CDR3 loop is CASSEEGAYQPQHF. The CDR3 DNA sequence: TGTGCCAGCAGTGAAGAGGGGGCCTATCAGCCCCAGCATTTT.

The chain joins TRBV11-2 to TRBJ2-1, with D tentatively TRBD2 (7 bases). CDR3 length: 15 amino acids. Trimming took 3 bases from V and 7 from J, leaving 16 bases between them. Germline V gene lookup returns CDR1 SGHAT and CDR2 FQNNGV. The CDR3 coding sequence is TGTGCCAGCAGCTTTGTCTCGGGGGGCGGGAATGAGCAGTTCTTC. Protein product: CASSFVSGGGNEQFF.